One sample yielded the 27 T cell receptor beta chains listed below, sequenced in a study of T cell repertoires in cytomegalovirus infection. For these receptors, no antigen is known. TCRdb re-derived calls from the reads in MiXCR, one entry per CDR3 protein. The sample consists of around 300,000 distinct CDR3 sequences, 22% of them appearing once. Sequencing was performed on cultured PBMCs, taken from culture after CMV antigen stimulation. The receptors come from a human donor in good health (CMV status not recorded). Some clones in this sample may be carry-over from other donors' samples.

This clonotype showed up just a few times. The CDR3 nucleotides read TGTGCCAGCAGCCAGACAGGTTCCAGCAAAGCTTTCTTT. This translates into CASSQTGSSKAFF. V and J are TRBV14 and TRBJ1-1, with TRBD1 as a possible D gene (6 bases). This CDR3 region has 13 residues. V lost 3 bases, J lost 9 bases, and 14 bases lay in between. Germline loops: CDR1 SGHDN, CDR2 FVKESK. The variable domain in full, with the rest retrieved from reference TRBV14 and TRBJ1-1, is EAGVTQFPSHSVIEKGQTVTLRCDPISGHDNLYWYRRVMGKEIKFLLHFVKESKQDESGMPNNRFLAERTGGTYSTLKVQPAELEDSGVYFCASSQTGSSKAFFGQGTRLTVV.

This clonotype was picked up many times. The V and J genes are TRBV7-2 and TRBJ1-5; 10 nucleotides match TRBD1. The CDR3 is 19 residues long. Trimming cost V 3 bases and J 5 bases; bases outside gene matches: 16. Per the germline V gene, CDR1 is SGHTA and CDR2 is FQGNSA. For the CDR3, the DNA is TGTGCCAGCAGCTTGGGGGTCGACAGGGGGCGAAGTTTCTATCAGCCCCAGCATTTT. Translating it yields CASSLGVDRGRSFYQPQHF.

This clonotype was observed a handful of times. This chain joins TRBV5-1 and TRBJ2-5; 11 nucleotides agree with TRBD2. Losses at the gene ends were 6 bases for V and 1 base for J; bases not matched to a gene: 11. The CDR3 length is 17 residues. Germline-derived CDR1 and CDR2 are SGHRS and YFSETQ. CDR3 amino acids: CASKQLTSGTSQETQYF. CDR3 bases: TGCGCCAGCAAGCAATTGACTAGCGGGACGTCCCAAGAGACCCAGTACTTC. Full variable domain (outside the CDR3, taken from reference TRBV5-1 and TRBJ2-5): KAGVTQTPRYLIKTRGQQVTLSCSPISGHRSVSWYQQTPGQGLQFLFEYFSETQRNKGNFPGRFSGRQFSNSRSEMNVSTLELGDSALYLCASKQLTSGTSQETQYFGPGTRLLVL.

This clonotype was counted only a few times. The gene calls are TRBV19 and TRBJ2-1; 9 bases line up with TRBD2. J was trimmed by 5 bases and V by 7 bases; bases with no gene match: 6. The length of the CDR3 is 14 residues. The V gene's germline CDR1 is LNHDA and CDR2 SQIVND (reference sequence). CDR3 bases: TGTGCCAGTACCGGTAGCGGGAGCAACAATGAGCAGTTCTTC. The encoded protein is CASTGSGSNNEQFF. The full variable domain, completed using reference TRBV19 and TRBJ2-1, is DGGITQSPKYLFRKEGQNVTLSCEQNLNHDAMYWYRQDPGQGLRLIYYSQIVNDFQKGDIAEGYSVSREKKESFPLTVTSAQKNPTAFYLCASTGSGSNNEQFFGPGTRLTVL.

This chain joins TRBV4-3 and TRBJ1-5; D gene unclear. V lost 4 bases to trimming and J lost 3 bases, with 13 bases between them. This CDR3 has 15 amino acids. The germline V gene has CDR1 LGHNA and CDR2 YSLEER. The CDR3 reads CASSRTLTINQPQHF. The DNA for the CDR3 is TGCGCCAGCAGCCGGACTCTTACTATCAATCAGCCCCAGCATTTT.

The gene calls are TRBV19 and TRBJ1-1; 7 nucleotides align to TRBD1. The germline gives CDR1 LNHDA, CDR2 SQIVND (reference sequence). Unmatched junction bases numbered 2, after V lost 3 bases and J lost 1 base. This CDR3 region has 14 residues. This CDR3 is CASSIGQANTEAFF. The CDR3 DNA reads as TGTGCCAGTAGTATTGGACAGGCGAACACTGAAGCTTTCTTT.

The rearrangement joins TRBV28 to TRBJ1-5; D is ambiguous. The germline CDR1 and CDR2 sequences are MDHEN and SYDVKM. Trimming shortened V by 8 bases and J by 7 bases, and 18 bases separated the two germline ends. The CDR3 is made up of 14 amino acids. The CDR3 region is CASLGMGSGQPQHF. The DNA of the CDR3 is TGTGCCAGCTTGGGTATGGGGTCGGGCCAGCCCCAGCATTTT.

The sample holds many counts of this clonotype. V gene TRBV7-2 combines with J gene TRBJ2-5, with 8 bases that match TRBD2. V gave up 1 base and J gave up 2 bases; unmatched junction bases: 6. This CDR3 contains 16 residues. Per the germline V gene, CDR1 is SGHTA and CDR2 is FQGNSA. CDR3: CASSLELAGEQETQYF. DNA for the CDR3: TGTGCCAGCAGCTTAGAGCTAGCGGGTGAGCAAGAGACCCAGTACTTC.

This clonotype was seen more than once but under ten times. The chain has TRBV7-2 and TRBJ2-3; no firm D call. Trimming left V 3 bases short and J 1 base short, with 8 bases between. Germline V lookup: CDR1 SGHTA, CDR2 FQGNSA. This CDR3 contains 14 residues. The CDR3 region is CASSFNPRTDTQYF. In DNA form, the CDR3 reads TGTGCCAGCAGCTTTAACCCTCGCACAGATACGCAGTATTTT.

Of note for this clonotype: A much larger clone sits a single nucleotide away, making a read error possible. The V gene is TRBV11-3, the J gene TRBJ2-1; perhaps TRBD2 as D (5 bases). The CDR3 is made up of 14 amino acids. The germline CDR1 and CDR2 sequences are SGHNT and YENEEA. Deletions cut 1 base from V and 10 bases from J, with 14 bases between. CDR3 nucleotides: TGTGCCAGCAGCTTAGGGCCGGGATTCAAGGAGCAGTTCTTC. Translated: CASSLGPGFKEQFF.

This clonotype was counted a few times. V usage is TRBV2 and J usage is TRBJ2-7; D uncertain. The CDR3 consists of 14 residues. The V end was cut by 4 bases, the J end by 0 bases, with 10 bases between. The germline CDR1 and CDR2 sequences are SNHLY and FYNNEI. CDR3 DNA: TGTGCCAGCAGTGTCGTGGTCCACTCCTACGAGCAGTACTTC. It codes for CASSVVVHSYEQYF.

This clonotype was counted between two and nine times. CDR3 region: CASSTGQGAYEQYF. The CDR3 nucleotides are TGTGCCAGCAGTACGGGACAGGGGGCCTACGAGCAGTACTTC. The rearrangement links TRBV6-1 to TRBJ2-7; TRBD1 matches at 11 bases. The germline CDR1 and CDR2 sequences are MNHNS and SASEGT. J gave up 2 bases and V 5 bases, and 2 bases lay outside the gene matches. The CDR3 has 14 amino acids.

This clonotype has just a few counts. The V and J genes are TRBV19 and TRBJ2-3; a weak D match, TRBD2 (6 bases). Germline V gene data show CDR1 as LNHDA and CDR2 as SQIVND (reference sequence). This CDR3 has 17 amino acids. The V and J ends lost 3 bases and 4 bases respectively, with 20 bases between them. The CDR3 region is CASSIGAGTSSADTQYF. CDR3 sequence (DNA): TGTGCCAGTAGTATTGGGGCGGGAACGTCTTCGGCAGATACGCAGTATTTT.

Many counts were recorded for this clonotype. The V gene is TRBV7-2, the J gene TRBJ1-2, with a weak D call TRBD1 (6 bases). The length of the CDR3 is 15 residues. V shed 7 bases and J shed 2 bases, with 17 bases lying between them. The germline V gene has CDR1 SGHTA and CDR2 FQGNSA. The CDR3 here is CASIVGQGINYGYTF. The CDR3 DNA reads TGTGCCAGCATAGTCGGGCAGGGGATAAACTATGGCTACACCTTC. The whole variable domain, filled in from reference TRBV7-2 and TRBJ1-2, reads GAGVSQSPSNKVTEKGKDVELRCDPISGHTALYWYRQSLGQGLEFLIYFQGNSAPDKSGLPSDRFSAERTGGSVSTLTIQRTQQEDSAVYLCASIVGQGINYGYTFGSGTRLTVV.

At least ten counts were recorded for this clonotype. The chain employs TRBV7-2 and TRBJ2-1; D possibly uses TRBD1 or TRBD2 (5 bases each). Germline loops: CDR1 SGHTA, CDR2 FQGNSA. V lost 1 base to trimming and J lost 10 bases, with 14 bases between them. The CDR3 extends over 14 amino acids. The CDR3 DNA reads TGTGCCAGCAGCTTAGTACCCCGGGGCGGCGAGCAGTTCTTC. This sequence encodes CASSLVPRGGEQFF.

This clonotype was observed a handful of times. The chain uses TRBV7-9 and TRBJ2-7; perhaps TRBD1 as D (6 bases). CDR1 and CDR2 from the germline V gene are SEHNR and FQNEAQ (reference sequence). V was trimmed by 8 bases and J by 2 bases, leaving 10 bases between them. The CDR3 totals 12 residues. The DNA of the CDR3 is TGTGCCAGCGGGGGCAGTCCCTACGAGCAGTACTTC. The encoded protein is CASGGSPYEQYF.

Details on this clonotype: Lacking the conserved final phenylalanine or tryptophan, this CDR3 likely reflects a read error. The chain employs TRBV7-6 and TRBJ1-5; the D gene is possibly TRBD1 (5 bases). This CDR3 region has 14 residues. The V end lost 2 bases, the J end lost 3 bases, and 8 bases lay between the germline ends. Germline V gene sequence: CDR1 SGHVS, CDR2 FNYEAQ. This CDR3 is CASSLNRNNQPQHL. The CDR3 nucleotides read TGTGCCAGCAGCTTAAACAGGAACAATCAGCCCCAGCATTTG.

This clonotype was picked up a small number of times. The gene calls are TRBV7-2 and TRBJ2-2; no clear D gene. This CDR3 comprises 15 residues. Trimming left V 0 bases short and J 5 bases short, with 10 bases between. CDR1 is SGHTA and CDR2 is FQGNSA in the germline V gene. The CDR3 is CASSLAGATTGELFF. CDR3 in DNA: TGTGCCAGCAGCTTAGCGGGTGCCACAACCGGGGAGCTGTTTTTT. Supplemented by reference TRBV7-2 and TRBJ2-2, the full variable domain reads GAGVSQSPSNKVTEKGKDVELRCDPISGHTALYWYRQSLGQGLEFLIYFQGNSAPDKSGLPSDRFSAERTGGSVSTLTIQRTQQEDSAVYLCASSLAGATTGELFFGEGSRLTVL.

This clonotype was picked up a small number of times. The V gene is TRBV27, the J gene TRBJ2-3; D might be TRBD1 or TRBD2, each matching 6 bases. V was shortened by 5 bases and J by 5 bases, with 14 bases between the two germline ends. This CDR3 has 14 residues. From germline, CDR1 is MNHEY and CDR2 SMNVEV (reference sequence). The CDR3 sequence: CASSRRQEGDTQYF. In DNA form, the CDR3 reads TGTGCCAGCAGTAGGCGACAGGAGGGAGATACGCAGTATTTT.

This clonotype showed up just a few times. The rearrangement joins TRBV27 to TRBJ1-5, with D unclear. This CDR3 comprises 14 residues. The V and J ends lost 2 bases and 7 bases respectively, with 12 bases between them. The germline V gene has CDR1 MNHEY and CDR2 SMNVEV (reference sequence). The DNA of the CDR3 is TGTGCCAGCAGTTTAGGCTTCGAGGGACAGCCCCAGCATTTT. Protein: CASSLGFEGQPQHF.

This clonotype came up a few times. The V gene is TRBV7-2, the J gene TRBJ2-5; D might be TRBD2 (7 bases). V shed 2 bases and J shed 3 bases, with 19 bases lying between them. This CDR3 is 17 amino acids long. Germline assignment: CDR1 SGHTA and CDR2 FQGNSA. DNA for the CDR3: TGTGCCAGCAGCTTACGCCGGGGGCGCCTAGCGGAAGAGACCCAGTACTTC. This encodes CASSLRRGRLAEETQYF.

This clonotype was picked up many times. This chain joins TRBV7-2 and TRBJ2-7; no reliable D call. This CDR3 comprises 14 residues. The V gene lost 1 base and the J gene lost 4 bases, with 11 bases spanning the gap. CDR1 and CDR2 (germline): SGHTA, FQGNSA. The CDR3 sequence: CASSLVKGGYEQYV. CDR3 DNA sequence: TGTGCCAGCAGCTTAGTTAAGGGCGGATACGAGCAGTACGTC.

This chain joins TRBV20-1 and TRBJ1-1, with TRBD1 matching 8 bases. With V trimmed by 0 bases and J by 4 bases, 7 bases remained unmatched. The CDR3 totals 15 residues. Germline CDR1 reads DFQATT; CDR2 reads SNEGSKA (reference sequence). CDR3 coding DNA: TGCAGTGCTAGAGATCCGCAGGGGGCTGGCACTGAAGCTTTCTTT. It translates to CSARDPQGAGTEAFF.

The V and J genes are TRBV25-1 and TRBJ2-1; D may be TRBD2 (5 bases). Germline CDR1 is MGHDK and CDR2 is SYGVNS. V lost 7 bases and J lost 0, with 16 bases in between. This CDR3 contains 16 residues. The CDR3 nucleotides read TGTGCCAGCAAAATGAGGACTTACCCCTCCTACAATGAGCAGTTCTTC. The encoded protein is CASKMRTYPSYNEQFF.

This clonotype was found many times. The V gene is TRBV7-2, the J gene TRBJ2-5; 9 bases fit TRBD2. Germline V gives CDR1 SGHTA, CDR2 FQGNSA. V lost 6 bases, J lost 4 bases, and 9 bases stayed unmatched. The CDR3 runs to 15 residues. As DNA, the CDR3 is TGTGCCAGCAGAAACGTAGCGGGGGAGGTAGAGACCCAGTACTTC. Translated, it gives CASRNVAGEVETQYF.

The chain recombines TRBV4-1 with TRBJ1-1; D ambiguous. Germline assignment: CDR1 MGHRA and CDR2 YSYEKL. This CDR3 region has 13 residues. V was cut by 4 bases and J by 7 bases, with 13 bases left in between. CDR3 residues: CASSPPRTYEAFF. The CDR3 DNA is TGCGCCAGCAGCCCGCCCCGCACGTATGAAGCTTTCTTT.

This clonotype was detected a few times. The chain recombines TRBV20-1 with TRBJ2-3; a possible D gene is TRBD2 (5 bases). Germline V gene sequence: CDR1 DFQATT, CDR2 SNEGSKA (reference sequence). V was shortened by 0 bases and J by 2 bases, with 12 bases between the two germline ends. The CDR3 runs 15 residues. In DNA form, the CDR3 reads TGCAGTGCTAGAGATCTTGAGCGGAACACAGATACGCAGTATTTT. This gives the protein CSARDLERNTDTQYF.